This T cell receptor beta chain was sequenced during a study of blood T cell repertoires in COVID-19. Background on the study: Samples came from the United States, Italy and Spain, spanning acute and convalescent COVID-19. PBMCs, B-cell-depleted T cells, or T cells were the source of the cDNA or gDNA that made up the material.

The CDR3 runs to 12 residues. Trimming removed 2 bases at V and 8 bases at J, with 9 bases between. Looked up from germline, CDR1 is GTSNPN and CDR2 is SVGIG (reference sequence). TCRdb's copy holds only in-frame clones and misses some; the assay was immunoSEQ multiplex PCR. The sample has fewer than 300,000 clones; 88% are singletons. Sequenced material: peripheral blood. J is TRBJ1-4 and V is TRBV30, with a possible D match to TRBD1 (5 bases). The clonotype comes from a woman aged 40 to 50 who had recovered from COVID-19. In nucleotides, the CDR3 is TGTGCCTGGAGTACCCGGGGGGAAAAACTGTTTTTT. Protein product: CAWSTRGEKLFF.